This T cell receptor (beta chain) was obtained from a study of T cell responses to AZD1222 COVID-19 vaccine. Study findings and constraints: Spike-specific TCR breadth rose after two AZD1222 doses, and depth rose as well. Of spike-specific TCRs, nearly half reportedly target regions left unmutated in variants. Spike-wide coverage was observed for vaccine-associated CD4 TCRs, with dominant responses at 160-218 and 743-854. A mostly white British donor set with more females was recruited, and clonal diversity was possibly underestimated.

Using immunoSEQ multiplex PCR, the repertoire was profiled, and TCRdb retains in-frame clones only, with some absent. The sample has around 100,000 clones; about nine tenths are singletons. The V end lost 2 bases, the J end lost 7 bases, and 14 bases lay between the germline ends. The germline V gene encodes CDR1 MNHEY and CDR2 SVGAGI. This CDR3 spans 14 amino acids. Of note for this clone: What it recognizes is unknown.

The gene calls are TRBV6-5 and TRBJ1-2; D is undetermined. Here the sequenced sample was peripheral blood, taken on day 0 of AZD1222 vaccination. This sequence was found in an adult in good health. The CDR3 DNA follows: TGTGCCAGCAGTTACCACCGGACCTACTCTGGCTACACCTTC. Translation: CASSYHRTYSGYTF.